This is a list of T cell receptor beta chains from one sample in a study of blood T cells in healthy people across ages. TCRdb independently ran MiXCR on the 5' RACE reads; one entry per CDR3 protein. Seen here are about 1 million distinct CDR3 sequences, under 45% observed once, and the top ten hold approximately 19%. Input material: blood. The receptors were gathered from a woman aged 55-69 years in good health. The CDR3 runs from the conserved cysteine through the conserved F or W. A D gene is named only where the DNA matches it firmly. Where a row states a size, it is once, few, many or the class of an expanded clone; other rows omit it.

CATSRDQGSYEQFF,TGTGCCACCAGCAGAGACCAAGGCTCCTATGAGCAGTTCTTC,TRBV15,-,TRBJ2-1,-
CASSPGTPYGYTF,TGTGCCAGCAGCCCCGGGACACCGTATGGCTACACCTTC,TRBV12-3/TRBV12-4,few,TRBJ1-2,-
CASSPFPSGDYNEQFF,TGCGCCAGCAGCCCTTTTCCTAGCGGGGACTACAATGAGCAGTTCTTC,TRBV5-1,-,TRBJ2-1,TRBD2
CASSSQGDLAGELFF,TGTGCCAGCAGCTCCCAGGGAGACTTGGCCGGGGAGCTGTTTTTT,TRBV7-2,-,TRBJ2-2,-
CASSASASGANVLTF,TGTGCCAGCAGTGCTTCGGCCTCTGGGGCCAACGTCCTGACTTTC,TRBV2,-,TRBJ2-6,-
CASSLGGLPNEQYF,TGTGCCAGCAGCCTGGGGGGCCTTCCTAACGAGCAGTACTTC,TRBV11-1,-,TRBJ2-7,-
CASSLVLAGKNNEQFF,TGTGCCAGCAGTTTAGTCCTAGCGGGTAAGAACAATGAGCAGTTCTTC,TRBV27,-,TRBJ2-1,TRBD2
CASMGPDSYEQYF,TGTGCCAGCATGGGTCCGGACTCCTACGAGCAGTACTTC,TRBV2,few,TRBJ2-7,-
CASSLRRAGAGEQYF,TGTGCCAGCAGTTTACGGAGGGCGGGAGCGGGCGAGCAGTACTTC,TRBV27,-,TRBJ2-7,TRBD2
CAGSQGGRDYEQYF,TGCGCCGGCAGCCAAGGGGGCAGAGATTACGAGCAGTACTTC,TRBV4-1,-,TRBJ2-7,TRBD1
CASRGELVSPLHF,TGCGCCAGCCGAGGAGAGCTGGTTTCACCCCTCCACTTT,TRBV5-1,-,TRBJ1-6,-
CASSVGSGSETQYF,TGTGCCAGCAGCGTAGGAAGTGGGTCAGAGACCCAGTACTTC,TRBV9,-,TRBJ2-5,-
CASSLFVSPSAEQYF,TGCGCCAGCAGCTTATTCGTAAGCCCAAGCGCCGAGCAGTACTTC,TRBV5-1,-,TRBJ2-7,-
CASSLLMGSLSSYEQYF,TGTGCCAGCAGTTTATTGATGGGGTCTCTAAGCTCCTACGAGCAGTACTTC,TRBV12-3/TRBV12-4,-,TRBJ2-7,-
CASSQDTPGNIQYF,TGTGCCAGCAGCCAAGATACTCCCGGAAACATTCAGTACTTC,TRBV3-1,-,TRBJ2-4,-
CASSPPGLETQYF,TGTGCCAGCAGCCCCCCGGGTCTGGAGACCCAGTACTTC,TRBV5-6,many,TRBJ2-5,-
CASTDRGLAGGSSYNEQFF,TGCGCCAGCACCGACAGGGGACTAGCGGGGGGGAGCTCCTACAATGAGCAGTTCTTC,TRBV23-1,-,TRBJ2-1,TRBD2
CASSQRDRSYEQYF,TGTGCCAGCAGCCAACGGGACCGCTCCTACGAGCAGTACTTC,TRBV5-5,-,TRBJ2-7,-
CASSVREDPGNEQFF,TGTGCCAGCAGCGTACGGGAGGACCCCGGAAATGAGCAGTTCTTC,TRBV9,-,TRBJ2-1,TRBD2
CSVEALTDTQYF,TGCAGCGTTGAAGCTCTCACAGATACGCAGTATTTT,TRBV29-1,few,TRBJ2-3,-
CASSLGGNMNTEAFF,TGTGCCAGCAGCTTAGGAGGGAACATGAACACTGAAGCTTTCTTT,TRBV7-9,-,TRBJ1-1,-
CSASPAGLQETQYF,TGCAGTGCTAGTCCAGCGGGTCTTCAAGAGACCCAGTACTTC,TRBV20-1,few,TRBJ2-5,-
CSAALAGVGETQYF,TGCAGCGCCGCACTAGCGGGAGTGGGTGAGACCCAGTACTTC,TRBV29-1,many,TRBJ2-5,TRBD2
CASQHREGAFADMQYF,TGTGCCAGCCAGCACAGGGAGGGGGCGTTCGCAGATATGCAGTATTTT,TRBV28,once,TRBJ2-3,-
CAIRRSGSMDTQYF,TGTGCCATCAGACGGAGCGGGTCCATGGATACGCAGTATTTT,TRBV10-3,few,TRBJ2-3,-
CASSATGFSNNEQFF,TGTGCCAGCAGCGCCACAGGGTTTTCAAACAATGAGCAGTTCTTC,TRBV5-6,few,TRBJ2-1,-
CSAIRAGEGFNEQFF,TGCAGTGCCATACGAGCGGGAGAAGGTTTCAATGAGCAGTTCTTC,TRBV20-1,-,TRBJ2-1,TRBD2
CASSLDPPGLVSSYNEQFF,TGTGCCAGCAGCTTAGATCCTCCGGGACTGGTGAGCTCCTACAATGAGCAGTTCTTC,TRBV11-2,-,TRBJ2-1,-
CASSYSERETQYF,TGTGCCAGCAGTTACTCAGAGAGGGAGACCCAGTACTTC,TRBV6-5,many,TRBJ2-5,-
CASSPVDRGSYNEQFF,TGTGCCAGCAGCCCCGTCGACAGGGGGTCCTACAATGAGCAGTTCTTC,TRBV9,-,TRBJ2-1,TRBD1
CSASSVAGVYNEQFF,TGCAGTGCTAGTTCCGTAGCGGGGGTATACAATGAGCAGTTCTTC,TRBV20-1,-,TRBJ2-1,TRBD2
CATSSRTGIDEQFF,TGTGCCACCAGCTCTCGGACAGGGATCGATGAGCAGTTCTTC,TRBV15,few,TRBJ2-1,TRBD1
CATSGDPGGVDEQYF,TGTGCCACCAGCGGAGACCCAGGGGGTGTGGACGAGCAGTACTTC,TRBV15,-,TRBJ2-7,TRBD1
CASSQVGGTGARLETQYF,TGCGCCAGCAGCCAAGTTGGTGGGACAGGCGCAAGGTTAGAGACCCAGTACTTC,TRBV4-1,-,TRBJ2-5,TRBD1
CSANPRLRETDTQYF,TGCAGTGCCAACCCCCGATTGCGGGAGACCGATACGCAGTATTTT,TRBV20-1,-,TRBJ2-3,TRBD2
CASSSRLAGGNNEQYF,TGTGCCAGCAGTTCCAGACTAGCGGGAGGGAACAATGAGCAGTACTTC,TRBV6-6,-,TRBJ2-5,TRBD2
CATSSAEHEQFF,TGTGCCACCAGCAGTGCAGAGCATGAGCAGTTCTTC,TRBV15,many,TRBJ2-1,-
CASSLAVAVQETQYF,TGCGCCAGCAGCTTGGCGGTAGCAGTGCAAGAGACCCAGTACTTC,TRBV5-1,few,TRBJ2-5,-
CASLQYGYTF,TGTGCCAGTTTACAGTACGGCTACACCTTC,TRBV6-6,-,TRBJ1-2,-
CASSARQGETDTQYF,TGTGCCAGCAGCGCCAGACAGGGGGAGACAGATACGCAGTATTTT,TRBV4-2,-,TRBJ2-3,TRBD1
CASSQQEGVDEQFF,TGTGCCAGCAGCCAGCAGGAGGGGGTGGATGAGCAGTTCTTC,TRBV3-1,-,TRBJ2-1,-
CASSSHAGTREKLFF,TGTGCCAGCAGCTCCCATGCCGGGACACGTGAAAAACTGTTTTTT,TRBV7-2,-,TRBJ1-4,-
CASSRLGLQETQYF,TGTGCCAGCAGCCGCTTGGGTCTCCAAGAGACCCAGTACTTC,TRBV3-1,-,TRBJ2-5,-
CASSDHGGTGNTQYF,TGTGCCAGTAGCGACCACGGGGGTACGGGAAATACGCAGTATTTT,TRBV19,-,TRBJ2-3,-
CASSQTAGVGKNIQYF,TGTGCCAGCAGTCAGACGGCAGGGGTAGGCAAAAACATTCAGTACTTC,TRBV2,few,TRBJ2-4,-
CASSQVGAATYEQYF,TGTGCCAGCAGCCAAGTTGGGGCAGCGACCTACGAGCAGTACTTC,TRBV14,-,TRBJ2-7,-